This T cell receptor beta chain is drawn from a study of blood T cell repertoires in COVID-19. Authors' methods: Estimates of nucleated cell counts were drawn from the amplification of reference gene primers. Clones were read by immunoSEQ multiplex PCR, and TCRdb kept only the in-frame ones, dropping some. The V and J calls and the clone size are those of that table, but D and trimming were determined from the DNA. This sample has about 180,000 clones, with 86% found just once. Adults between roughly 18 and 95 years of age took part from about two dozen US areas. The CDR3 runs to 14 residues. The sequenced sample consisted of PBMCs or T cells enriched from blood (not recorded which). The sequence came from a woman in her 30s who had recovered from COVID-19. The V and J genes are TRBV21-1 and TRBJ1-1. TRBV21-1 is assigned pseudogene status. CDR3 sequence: CASTKVGGNTEAFF. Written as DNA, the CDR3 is TGTGCCAGCACCAAAGTGGGGGGGAACACTGAAGCTTTCTTT.